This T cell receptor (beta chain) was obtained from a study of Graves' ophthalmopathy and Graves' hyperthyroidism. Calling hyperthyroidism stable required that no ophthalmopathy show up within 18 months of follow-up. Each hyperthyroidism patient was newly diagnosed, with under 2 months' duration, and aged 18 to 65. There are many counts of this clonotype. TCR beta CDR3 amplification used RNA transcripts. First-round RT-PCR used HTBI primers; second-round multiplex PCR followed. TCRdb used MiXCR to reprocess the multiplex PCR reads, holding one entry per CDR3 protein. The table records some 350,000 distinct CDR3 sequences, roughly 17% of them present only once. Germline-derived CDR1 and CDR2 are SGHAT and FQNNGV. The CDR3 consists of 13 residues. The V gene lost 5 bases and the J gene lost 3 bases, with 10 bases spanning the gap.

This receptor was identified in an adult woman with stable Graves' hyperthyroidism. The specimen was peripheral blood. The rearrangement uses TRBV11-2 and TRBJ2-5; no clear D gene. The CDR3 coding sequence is TGTGCCAGCAGCCCGAACCTAAAAGAGACCCAGTACTTC. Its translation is CASSPNLKETQYF.